This T cell receptor beta chain was captured by sequencing in a study of shared clonotypes between healthy human individuals. Study-wide results and limits: Researchers sampled only blood; tissue repertoires likely differ. For naive CD4 cells, 4.5% to 6.5% of clonotypes were shared across a few donors.

Note on this clone: Its antigen is currently unknown. The sample holds other DNA sequences that translate to the same CDR3.

A deep-level run was used for the assay. Authors' analysis steps: Junction-only immunoSEQ sequences carried no quality scores, so filtering differed. Produced via immunoSEQ multiplex PCR; TCRdb's table is partial and in-frame only. V and J calls and clone size are given by that table; D and trimming were obtained from the DNA. The sample lists roughly 2,300,000 clones, around 90% occurring once. V lost 0 bases and J 5 bases, leaving 8 bases between the germline ends. This CDR3 comprises 13 residues. The germline V gene encodes CDR1 SGHRS and CDR2 YFSETQ. Sequencing was carried out using naive CD4+ T cells from PBMCs. The subset: CD45RA+ positively selected. The receptor comes from a young man in good health. Some clones in this sample may be carry-over from other donors' samples. The chain carries TRBV5-1 and TRBJ1-1; D gene ambiguous. CDR3: CASSLEGGTEAFF. CDR3 nucleotides: TGCGCCAGCAGCTTGGAGGGTGGGACTGAAGCTTTCTTT. Complete variable domain (other parts from reference TRBV5-1 and TRBJ1-1): KAGVTQTPRYLIKTRGQQVTLSCSPISGHRSVSWYQQTPGQGLQFLFEYFSETQRNKGNFPGRFSGRQFSNSRSEMNVSTLELGDSALYLCASSLEGGTEAFFGQGTRLTVV.